The present TCR beta chain was sequenced within a study of shared clonotypes between healthy human individuals (TCRdb year 2020). General notes on the study: A couple of women and a few men aged 18 to 49 years were included in the cohort. For each donor, CD4 naive and CD4 memory were each run on three plates, CD8 naive on two plates, and CD8 memory on one plate. To estimate repertoire size and how much clonotypes are shared between individuals, the study performed deep sequencing of blood TCR repertoires from a few healthy adults. Libraries were prepared and TCR repertoires were sequenced by different laboratories using diverse techniques, in order to increase sequencing depth and limit assay-specific biases. Each donor's leukapheresis produced roughly between roughly 0.85 and 9 billion PBMCs.

Study-wide conclusions, independent of this receptor: Even with the large sequencing depth, rarefaction of the sorted-subset datasets indicated that sequencing was incomplete. Based on pairwise subsampling, the degree of clonotype sharing among donors was expected to be affected by sequencing depth. Sampling was restricted to blood, and TCR repertoires in tissue are likely to differ from TCR repertoires in blood. Sharing across a few donors was observed for roughly 5% of naive CD4, over 3% of naive CD8, 2% to 2.5% of memory CD4, and about 0.4% of memory CD8 clonotypes. Naive subsets generally had larger estimated clonotype richness than memory subsets. Higher generation probabilities were observed for clonotypes shared by all four sorted-subset donors than for non-shared clonotypes. The genetic and exposure-history diversity represented was limited by the small number of donors.

On this clone itself: Its antigen remains undetermined. Per-nucleotide qualities are absent, and no much larger clonotype sits a single base away.

Donors were healthy HIV-negative adults with no recently reported acute infections or vaccinations. All donors were Caucasian adults living in Nashville, Tennessee, USA. CD4+ T cells were enriched through magnetic negative selection, after which naive cells were positively selected on CD45RA and the remaining negative fraction served as the memory subset. After blood collection by leukapheresis, PBMCs were isolated using Ficoll-Histopaque density gradient centrifugation and then cryopreserved in the vapor phase of liquid nitrogen. Analytical flow cytometry was used to check the purity and quantity of every magnetically sorted T cell population. Genomic DNA was isolated from every sorted fraction and measured by UV absorbance on a Nanodrop 2000c. Using the deep immunoSEQ assay, multiplex PCR amplified TCR CDR3 regions from genomic DNA. Extracted genomic DNA from each cell subset was spread evenly across all wells of several immunoSEQ 96-well plates, with each plate serving as a replicate. For sorted subsets, each replicate PCR was loaded with 200 to 250 ng genomic DNA, equivalent to 30,000 or so T cell genomes. Purified libraries were quantified with a Qubit 3.0 fluorometer, sized on a Bioanalyzer 2100, and re-quantified with the KAPA Library Quantification kit. Every immunoSEQ 96-well plate was sequenced on a dedicated single-read 150-cycle Illumina NextSeq 550 flow cell. As for the original processing: Because the immunoSEQ output held only junctional sequences and lacked quality scores, the filtering could not match the filtering applied to full-length reads. Sequences were annotated with PyIR, a Python wrapper for IgBLAST v1.9, using IMGT germline references to assign V/J genes and CDR3. Reads with weak V/J assignments (E-value above 1e-6), missing CDR3, stop codons, out-of-frame junctions, or ambiguous translated residues were removed. A V3J clonotype was defined by an identical inferred V gene, J gene, and CDR3 amino acid sequence. Percentage overlap between repertoires was computed as shared unique clonotypes divided by the size of the smaller repertoire. Three approaches were used to assess repertoire richness: RTK rarefaction, the Chao1 estimator, and Recon v2.1 estimates of unobserved clonotypes. For all TCRbeta clonotypes obtained by the gDNA method from a few donors, generation probabilities were computed with OLGA. TCRdb took over this immuneACCESS table, retaining in-frame rearrangements with V and J assigned. Such tables are incomplete; in checked studies, under half of the missing clones stem from an unresolved V gene, and the remainder is unexplained. The D gene and trimming were derived from the DNA, and the V and J assignments and clone size from that table. Across this sample there are approximately 980,000 clones, with 76% seen only once. Clones ranked in the top ten supply nearly 1.5% of the sample.

V and J are truncated by 4 bases and 0 bases respectively, leaving an intervening sequence of 7 bases. From a lookup of the germline V gene, CDR1 and CDR2 are SGHRS and YFSETQ. From its cysteine to its phenylalanine, the CDR3 spans 13 amino acids. Here the CDR3 DNA is all that survives: 39 bases in frame from base 1. This receptor was identified in a man in his late teens or twenties in good health. The rearrangement combines TRBV5-1 with TRBJ1-2; the D gene cannot be named for sure. Specimen: memory CD4+ T cells sorted from blood. The sample's cell subset or site label, in plain terms: CD45RA-negative fraction. The nucleotides are TGCGCCAGCAGCGAAGGGACTAACTATGGCTACACCTTC. This encodes CASSEGTNYGYTF.